These T cell receptor beta chains were read from a single sample in a study of T cells in Graves' hyperthyroidism and ophthalmopathy. TCRdb redid the calling of the multiplex PCR reads with MiXCR, one entry per CDR3 protein. This table has hundreds of thousands of distinct CDR3 sequences, about 14% appearing once. Sequenced material: blood. The receptors shown here come from a woman between 45 and 65 years old with Graves' ophthalmopathy. CDR3s include the opening cysteine and the closing phenylalanine or tryptophan.

j_call v_call cdr3_aa
TRBJ2-1 TRBV11-1 CASSPRTGSYEQFF
TRBJ2-3 TRBV7-3 CASSLRQGAEDTQYF
TRBJ2-5 TRBV4-1 CASSQDRGSETQYF
TRBJ2-7 TRBV5-1 CASSLVRTSGTSFYEQYF
TRBJ2-1 TRBV4-3 CASSQRGEQFF
TRBJ1-2 TRBV6-1 CASSPTAENYGYTF
TRBJ2-7 TRBV29-1 CSAGPDSYEQYF
TRBJ2-1 TRBV9 CASSVGGLGNEQFF
TRBJ1-2 TRBV20-1 CSARDRTGPNYGYTF
TRBJ1-2 TRBV11-2 CASGGQGFYGYTF
TRBJ1-1 TRBV7-9 CASSSRGQLSSEAFF
TRBJ1-1 TRBV7-2 CASSLASGGTGAMNTEAFF
TRBJ2-7 TRBV6-1 CASSEGQGADEQYF
TRBJ1-5 TRBV27 CASSVVGGNQPQHF
TRBJ1-2 TRBV29-1 CSVGRGARSEGYTF
TRBJ2-7 TRBV7-2 CASSTGTQKQYF
TRBJ2-7 TRBV5-1 CASSLGTAKSSYEQYF
TRBJ2-1 TRBV20-1 CSASNGYNEQFF
TRBJ1-5 TRBV18 CASSPGHANQPQHF
TRBJ2-5 TRBV10-3 CAISLAGVEETQYF
TRBJ2-1 TRBV18 CASSRSSGTGHNEQFF
TRBJ2-7 TRBV12-3/TRBV12-4 CASSFRASGNFREQYF
TRBJ1-1 TRBV6-2/TRBV6-3 CASTWTLMSTEAFF
TRBJ1-1 TRBV4-3 CASSQVGGTEAFF
TRBJ1-6 TRBV20-1 CSAVGTGFDSPLHF
TRBJ2-1 TRBV30 CAWGENEQFF
TRBJ1-1 TRBV30 CAWERQGPFTEAFF
TRBJ2-7 TRBV5-1 CASSLFRAGGFSEQYF
TRBJ1-4 TRBV18 CASSPRGSEKLFF
TRBJ1-5 TRBV6-2/TRBV6-3 CASSSHQRTNQPQHF
TRBJ2-3 TRBV20-1 CSARVVPSVNSYSTDTQYF
TRBJ2-7 TRBV6-2/TRBV6-3 CASISSALNEQYF
TRBJ1-5 TRBV4-1 CASSQEWARGQPQHF
TRBJ1-5 TRBV6-1 CASSALQANQPQHF
TRBJ2-3 TRBV20-1 CSASLPSGRTDTQYF
TRBJ2-1 TRBV6-2/TRBV6-3 CASSSVGLGRHNEQFF
TRBJ1-5 TRBV6-1 CASSSQSKGLSQPQHF
TRBJ1-2 TRBV12-3/TRBV12-4 CASSLAGRKGYTF
TRBJ2-3 TRBV7-9 CASTPGADTQYF
TRBJ2-7 TRBV20-1 CSASQRDRGYEQYF
TRBJ2-1 TRBV29-1 CSVEEGGGGSYNEQFF
TRBJ2-1 TRBV2 CASSVNRYNEQFF
TRBJ2-3 TRBV10-3 CAISDTWQGKEHTQYF
TRBJ1-1 TRBV20-1 CSASTGTENTEAFF
TRBJ1-6 TRBV28 CASRTANSPLHF
TRBJ2-7 TRBV7-2 CASRQGTGYEQYF
TRBJ2-1 TRBV5-1 CASSRRTSGRAAENEQFF